This record covers a single T cell receptor beta chain. What it binds is unknown. Within the sample, other DNA sequences also encode this same CDR3. It was with 60 Vbeta and 13 Jbeta primers that the PCR ran. TCRdb's table, derived via immunoSEQ multiplex PCR, lists solely in-frame clones and lacks some. Among some 110,000 clones listed, 9.5% were seen once. The V gene's germline CDR1 is KGHSH and CDR2 LQKENI. CDR3 length equals 13 residues. Germline trimming cut 2 bases from V and 3 bases from J; bases unmatched to any gene: 0. This entry comes from a study of cytomegalovirus exposure and HLA in healthy donors. General study results and limits: Some V segments could not be told apart, so they were left out, TRBV6-2 and TRBV6-3 among them.

The sample was PBMCs. This clonotype was obtained from a man aged 25 to 40 in good health and CMV-seronegative. J is TRBJ2-5 and V is TRBV18, with 7 positions matching TRBD1. CDR3 DNA: TGTGCCAGCTCACCAGGACAGGAAGAGACCCAGTACTTC. It encodes CASSPGQEETQYF.